This TCR beta chain was recorded in a study of blood T cell repertoires in COVID-19. As for the study in general: PBMCs, B-cell-depleted T cells, or T cells were the source of the cDNA or gDNA that made up the material.

In this sample, this clone turned up a few times. Participants, about 18 to 90 years old, spanned some 23 US areas. Which cohort a participant joined came from the clinical history participants gave. The repertoire was sequenced with immunoSEQ multiplex PCR; TCRdb's copy has only in-frame clones and lacks some. The data contain around 240,000 clones, roughly 88% of them singletons. Trimming took 3 bases from V and 1 from J, leaving 6 bases between them. The CDR3 extends over 13 amino acids. V usage is TRBV12-3 or TRBV12-4 and J usage is TRBJ1-2, with D hard to call. The material sequenced was PBMCs or T cells enriched from blood (not recorded which). The clonotype comes from a woman aged 45-60 years who had recovered from COVID-19. CDR3 residues: CASSLGNNYGYTF. CDR3 coding DNA: TGTGCCAGCAGTTTGGGCAATAACTATGGCTACACCTTC.